This TCR beta chain was profiled in a study of blood T cell repertoires in COVID-19. Study in general: Researchers got acute and convalescent COVID-19 samples from the United States, Italy and Spain. PBMCs, B-cell-depleted T cells, or T cells were the source of the cDNA or gDNA that made up the material.

After removal of 5 bases from V and 9 bases from J, the junction contained 12 bases not matched to a gene. In germline, CDR1 is SGHAT, CDR2 FQNNGV. This CDR3 has 16 amino acids. In the original analysis: Amplified reference gene primers provided the basis for estimating nucleated cell counts. Measured with immunoSEQ multiplex PCR; TCRdb has only the in-frame clones, and not every one. V and J calls and clone size are those listed in that table; D and trimming were worked out from the DNA. This sample has some 38,000 clones, with 80% to 90% found just once. Sequencing was performed on peripheral blood. The receptor's source is a man aged 55 to 70 in a cohort sampled during active COVID-19. The chain has TRBV11-2 and TRBJ2-1; the match to TRBD2 covers 11 bases. The CDR3, as DNA: TGTGCCAGCAGCCCCCTAGCGGGAGGTTACGGGGGTGAGCAGTTCTTC. Its translation is CASSPLAGGYGGEQFF. Complete variable domain (other parts from reference TRBV11-2 and TRBJ2-1): EAGVAQSPRYKIIEKRQSVAFWCNPISGHATLYWYQQILGQGPKLLIQFQNNGVVDDSQLPKDRFSAERLKGVDSTLKIQPAKLEDSAVYLCASSPLAGGYGGEQFFGPGTRLTVL.